The subject of this entry is one T cell receptor beta chain. What it recognizes is unknown. CD3+CD4+ and CD3+CD8+ cells were FACS-sorted from thawed unstimulated PBMCs. These data are taken from a study of T cell clones after liver transplantation. In the study overall: Apart from a few HCV-positive recipients, transplants were for non-autoimmune, non-viral reasons. Subjects received no induction therapy and standard immunosuppression until randomization at 12-24 months post-transplant.

Study findings and constraints: Migration into the graft, not deletion, may explain lost graft donor-reactive T cells.

Trimming stripped 0 bases from V and 6 bases from J, with 8 bases between. The CDR3 spans 14 residues. Germline loops: CDR1 MNHEY, CDR2 SVGAGI. The data were produced by immunoSEQ multiplex PCR, yet TCRdb's version contains in-frame clones alone and is incomplete. The sample holds about 11,000 clones; roughly 70% are singletons and the top ten take about a quarter. The source of this sequence is a human patient who received a liver transplant. The T cells may come from the graft donor. This rearrangement joins TRBV6-5 to TRBJ2-2; TRBD2 is a possible D gene (6 bases). Specimen: CD4+ T cells from blood, collected 30 to 33 months after liver transplant. The CDR3 is CASSYSRGPGELFF. Here the CDR3 DNA reads TGTGCCAGCAGTTACTCGCGGGGACCCGGGGAGCTGTTTTTT.